This TCR beta chain was obtained from a study of post-analysis software for immune sequencing data. Study in general: The patients showed relapsing-remitting, secondary progressive and progressive-relapsing multiple sclerosis courses.

Study-level results: Patients with multiple sclerosis recorded significantly lower normalized Chao1 diversity than controls, the study found. F measure clustering grouped samples strongly by preparation batch.

The TCR beta cDNA libraries contained unique molecular identifiers. Each sample of about 0.9 to 11 million input T cells yielded around 500,000 cDNA molecules, so each molecule approximated one T cell. Each CDR3 protein is one row after TCRdb ran MiXCR on the PCR reads. The sample has roughly 870,000 distinct CDR3 sequences, about 50% seen once; the top ten hold about 4.8%. As to this clonotype: Its cognate antigen is unknown.

What was sequenced was blood. The source of this sequence is a girl aged 10 to 17 with multiple sclerosis.

This chain's CDR3 is CSAREETSSNQPQHF. The DNA for the CDR3 is TGCAGTGCTAGAGAAGAAACGAGCAGCAATCAGCCCCAGCATTTT. The gene calls are TRBV20-1 and TRBJ1-5; D ambiguous. Germline CDR1 is DFQATT and CDR2 is SNEGSKA (reference sequence). The CDR3 spans 15 residues. V gave up 0 bases and J gave up 1 base, with 10 bases separating them.